One sample yielded the 10 T cell receptor beta chains listed below, sequenced in a study of T cells in Graves' hyperthyroidism and ophthalmopathy. The investigators amplified TCR beta CDR3 regions from RNA transcripts. The study used the HTBI primer set for a first-round RT-PCR of the TCR CDR3. TCRdb used MiXCR to reprocess the multiplex PCR reads, holding one entry per CDR3 protein. There are under 750,000 distinct CDR3 sequences in the sample; 18% occur only once, and over 15% lies in the top ten. Sequences were obtained from blood. The receptor source for this set is a woman aged 50 to 65 with Graves' hyperthyroidism that later progressed to Graves' ophthalmopathy.

The J gene is TRBJ2-5, the V gene TRBV15; 7 bases are a match to TRBD2. V lost 0 bases, J lost 5 bases, and 3 bases stayed unmatched. The CDR3 has 14 amino acids. CDR1 and CDR2 (germline): LNHNV, YYDKDF (reference sequence). CDR3 region: CATSRESSGETQYF. DNA of the CDR3: TGTGCCACCAGCAGAGAGTCTAGCGGTGAGACCCAGTACTTC.

This clonotype was observed a handful of times. The V and J genes are TRBV10-2 and TRBJ1-1, with a possible D match to TRBD1 (5 bases). With 2 bases removed from V and 10 bases from J, the gap between germline ends came to 14 bases. CDR1 WSHSY and CDR2 SAAADI come from the germline V gene. The CDR3 runs to 13 residues. CDR3 residues: CASSEIGAGGAFF. The CDR3 nucleotides are TGCGCCAGCAGTGAGATAGGGGCTGGGGGAGCTTTCTTT.

This clonotype was counted many times. This rearrangement joins TRBV2 to TRBJ2-7; 8 bases are shared with TRBD1. The germline CDR1 and CDR2 sequences are SNHLY and FYNNEI. The CDR3 length is 12 residues. With V trimmed by 6 bases and J by 4 bases, 2 bases remained unmatched. CDR3 residues: CASRTGGYEQYF. In DNA form, the CDR3 reads TGTGCCAGCAGAACAGGGGGTTACGAGCAGTACTTC.

There are many counts of this clonotype. CDR3 in amino acids: CASSLDRREQYF. The CDR3 nucleotides read TGTGCCAGCAGCTTAGACAGGAGGGAGCAGTACTTC. The V and J genes are TRBV7-2 and TRBJ2-7, with D perhaps given as TRBD1 or TRBD2 (5 bases each). The CDR3 length is 12 residues. V lost 1 base and J 7 bases, leaving 8 bases between the germline ends. CDR1 SGHTA and CDR2 FQGNSA come from the germline V gene.

The genes are TRBV6-1 and TRBJ1-1; 10 bases fit TRBD1. V dropped 4 bases and J dropped 6; count of bases not matched to a gene: 8. Germline CDR1 and CDR2: MNHNS and SASEGT. The CDR3 length is 15 residues. The CDR3 bases are TGTGCCAGCAGTGTCCCGACAGGGGGCCACCCTGAAGCTTTCTTT. It codes for CASSVPTGGHPEAFF.

Only one count was recorded for this clonotype. The rearrangement joins TRBV7-8 to TRBJ2-7, with no clear D. The CDR3 length is 16 residues. The germline gives CDR1 SGHVS, CDR2 FQNEAQ. V lost 5 bases, J lost 5 bases, and 22 bases lay in between. The CDR3 region has the DNA TGTGCCAGCAGCCCAACCCCGGGTACCCCACGGGACGAGCAGTACTTC. Amino acids: CASSPTPGTPRDEQYF.

The chain links TRBV20-1 to TRBJ2-3, with a possible D match to TRBD2 (6 bases). Trimming left V 8 bases short and J 0 bases short, with 18 bases between. This CDR3 is 15 amino acids long. Germline V CDR1 and CDR2: DFQATT, SNEGSKA (reference sequence). CDR3: CSTLEGRTSTDTQYF. CDR3 DNA: TGCAGTACCCTAGAGGGGAGGACTAGCACAGATACGCAGTATTTT.

This clonotype was counted at least ten times. This chain connects TRBV10-2 to TRBJ2-1; TRBD1 agrees at 7 bases. From germline, CDR1 is WSHSY and CDR2 SAAADI. J lost 0 bases, V lost 3 bases, and 5 bases had no gene match. The CDR3 extends over 16 amino acids. This CDR3 is CASSESDRCSYNEQFF. In DNA form, the CDR3 reads TGCGCCAGCAGTGAATCGGACAGGTGCTCCTACAATGAGCAGTTCTTC.

This clonotype showed up many times. V usage is TRBV12-3 or TRBV12-4 and J usage is TRBJ1-1; D not resolved. V shed 4 bases and J shed 4 bases, with 10 bases lying between them. The CDR3 spans 13 residues. CDR3 in DNA: TGTGCCAGCAGTTGGACCTCCAGCACTGAAGCTTTCTTT. Protein sequence: CASSWTSSTEAFF.

This clonotype was picked up many times. The chain joins TRBV7-3 to TRBJ2-1; 13 bases agree with TRBD2. Losses at the gene ends were 3 bases for V and 6 bases for J; bases not matched to a gene: 5. The germline V gene encodes CDR1 SGHTA and CDR2 FQGTGA. CDR3 length: 16 residues. CDR3 sequence reads: CASSFRLAGGINEQFF. The CDR3 DNA reads as TGTGCCAGCAGCTTCCGACTAGCGGGGGGCATCAATGAGCAGTTCTTC.